The present T cell receptor beta chain was sequenced within a study of shared clonotypes between healthy human individuals. Evenly divided among several immunoSEQ plates was the genomic DNA of each subset. Libraries were prepared by immunoSEQ multiplex PCR; TCRdb keeps only in-frame clonotypes and omits some of them. The sample contains millions of clones, roughly 91% of which appear only once. In the naive CD8 group, cells lacked CD45RO and were positively selected for CCR7, so terminally differentiated effector memory CD45RA+ cells were left out. General study results and limits: Non-shared clonotypes had lower generation probabilities than those shared by all four donors. For naive CD4 cells, 4% to 6% of clonotypes were shared across a handful of donors.

Turning to this clone: Its antigen remains unidentified.

The source is a young man in good health. Some clones in this sample may be carry-over from other donors' samples. Sequencing was carried out using naive CD8+ T cells from PBMCs.

The CDR3: CASSLEGTGGYF. CDR3 nucleotide sequence: TGTGCCAGCAGCTTAGAGGGGACAGGGGGTTATTTT. V and J are TRBV7-8 and TRBJ2-3; the match to TRBD1 covers 11 bases. V trimming: 1 base; J trimming: 15 bases; junction bases outside the gene matches: 3. Germline values: CDR1 SGHVS, CDR2 FQNEAQ. This CDR3 is built from 12 residues.